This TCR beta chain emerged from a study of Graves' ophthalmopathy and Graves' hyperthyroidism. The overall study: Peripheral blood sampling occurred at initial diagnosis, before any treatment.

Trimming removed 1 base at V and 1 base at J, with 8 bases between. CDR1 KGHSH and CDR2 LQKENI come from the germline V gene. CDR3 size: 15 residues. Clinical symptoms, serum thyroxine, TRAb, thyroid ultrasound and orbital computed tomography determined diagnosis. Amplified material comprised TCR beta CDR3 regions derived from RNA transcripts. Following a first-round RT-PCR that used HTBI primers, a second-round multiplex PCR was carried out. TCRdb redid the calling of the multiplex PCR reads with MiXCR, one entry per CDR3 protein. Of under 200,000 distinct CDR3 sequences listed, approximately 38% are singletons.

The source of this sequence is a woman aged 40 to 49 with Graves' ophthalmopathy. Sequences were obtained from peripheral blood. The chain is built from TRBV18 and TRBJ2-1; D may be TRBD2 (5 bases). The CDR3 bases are TGTGCCAGCTCACCACTCGGGGTATCCTACAATGAGCAGTTCTTC. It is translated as CASSPLGVSYNEQFF.